This is a list of T cell receptor beta chains from one sample in a study of T cells in lung cancer brain metastases. Measured with immunoSEQ multiplex PCR; TCRdb has only the in-frame clones, and not every one. The repertoire holds a few thousand clones, with about nine tenths as singletons. The sample comprised tumor tissue from a brain metastasis. Receptor source: a man aged 70-80 years with non-small cell lung cancer that had spread to the brain. The CDR3 runs from the conserved cysteine through the conserved F or W. Fields, in order: D gene, clone size, V gene, J gene, CDR3 protein, CDR3 DNA. The D gene is left open where the match is weak. Size tells how often a clone was seen (once, few, many) or the class of an expanded clone, and some rows leave it out.

TRBD1,-,TRBV14,TRBJ2-7,CASRMGQGAFYEQYF,TGTGCCAGCAGGATGGGACAGGGGGCCTTCTACGAGCAGTACTTC
-,-,TRBV5-1,TRBJ2-5,CASSLRGERETQYF,TGCGCCAGCAGCTTGAGGGGGGAACGAGAGACCCAGTACTTC
-,few,TRBV14,TRBJ2-2,CASSHTGELFF,TGTGCCAGCTCCCACACCGGGGAGCTGTTTTTT
-,-,TRBV29-1,TRBJ1-1,CSVELQANTEAFF,TGCAGCGTTGAACTACAGGCGAACACTGAAGCTTTCTTT
-,once,TRBV11-2,TRBJ2-3,CASSRQASDTQYF,TGTGCCAGCAGTAGACAGGCTTCAGATACGCAGTATTTT
-,-,TRBV7-9,TRBJ2-5,CASSISLGQETQYF,TGTGCCAGCAGTATATCCCTTGGACAAGAGACCCAGTACTTC
TRBD2,-,TRBV6-6,TRBJ2-3,CASTVSGMGATQYF,TGTGCCAGCACCGTTAGCGGGATGGGGGCCACGCAGTATTTT
-,-,TRBV5-6,TRBJ2-5,CASESTETQYF,TGTGCCAGCGAATCCACGGAGACCCAGTACTTC
-,-,TRBV7-8,TRBJ2-7,CASSVSSASYEQYF,TGTGCCAGCAGCGTATCTAGCGCCTCCTACGAGCAGTACTTC
-,-,TRBV19,TRBJ1-5,CATSSPTPQGVGPQHF,TGTGCCACCAGTAGCCCGACGCCCCAGGGTGTCGGGCCCCAGCATTTT
-,once,TRBV2,TRBJ1-6,CASSESFRGLSPLHF,TGTGCCAGCAGTGAGAGTTTTCGGGGCCTCTCACCCCTCCACTTT
-,-,TRBV7-6,TRBJ2-2,CASSPSASGYTGELFF,TGTGCCAGCAGCCCGTCGGCTTCCGGGTACACCGGGGAGCTGTTTTTT
TRBD1,-,TRBV5-5,TRBJ2-2,CASSIQGTGELFF,TGTGCCAGCAGCATACAGGGGACCGGGGAGCTGTTTTTT
-,-,TRBV5-4,TRBJ2-7,CASSLPGRGREQYF,TGTGCCAGCAGTCTTCCGGGACGAGGGCGAGAGCAGTACTTC
-,-,TRBV4-2,TRBJ2-7,CASSQVSRVNSYEQYF,TGTGCCAGCAGCCAAGTCAGTCGGGTCAACTCCTACGAGCAGTACTTC
-,-,TRBV7-9,TRBJ1-4,CASSFLTTTNEKLFF,TGTGCCAGCAGCTTTCTCACCACAACTAATGAAAAACTGTTTTTT
-,-,TRBV25-1,TRBJ1-1,CASGTGTPENTEAFF,TGTGCCAGCGGGACCGGGACCCCAGAGAACACTGAAGCTTTCTTT
-,-,TRBV14,TRBJ2-3,CASSQDWVGDTQYF,TGTGCCAGCAGCCAAGACTGGGTCGGCGATACGCAGTATTTT
-,-,TRBV4-2,TRBJ1-6,CASSQARSGRSPLHF,TGTGCCAGCAGCCAAGCACGATCTGGGAGGTCACCCCTCCACTTT
-,-,TRBV25-1,TRBJ1-6,CASSEDPYNSPLHF,TGTGCCAGCAGCGAAGACCCCTATAATTCACCCCTCCACTTT
-,-,TRBV6-5,TRBJ1-2,CASSYSAGLSGYTF,TGTGCCAGCAGTTACTCCGCGGGGTTGTCTGGCTACACCTTC
TRBD1,-,TRBV27,TRBJ1-1,CASSPGTGGAFF,TGTGCCAGCAGCCCGGGGACAGGAGGAGCTTTCTTT
TRBD2,-,TRBV30,TRBJ2-1,CAWRPTGLGRGNEQFF,TGTGCCTGGAGGCCTACGGGACTAGGTCGGGGCAATGAGCAGTTCTTC
TRBD1,-,TRBV18,TRBJ1-2,CASSPPGSTGTGYGYTF,TGTGCCAGCTCACCACCGGGGTCAACCGGGACAGGCTATGGCTACACCTTC